One and the same sample provided the 12 T cell receptor beta chains below, sequenced in a study of blood T cells in healthy people across ages. A sample-barcoded 5' primer and a J-beta primer mix were used in a second PCR of roughly 7 to 11 cycles. One entry per CDR3 protein results from TCRdb running MiXCR on the 5' RACE reads. Of under 2,000,000 distinct CDR3 sequences in the sample, 49% were seen once. Material: blood. Receptor source: a woman in her forties in good health.

V is TRBV29-1 and J is TRBJ2-1; 8 bases line up with TRBD2. The J call is in doubt because the DNA end fits TRBJ2-7 better. This CDR3 is 15 amino acids long. Germline values: CDR1 SQVTM, CDR2 ANQGSEA. CDR3: CSVGPGGARTDEQYF. The CDR3 DNA follows: TGCAGCGTTGGCCCCGGGGGGGCTCGCACTGATGAGCAGTACTTC.

In its sample, this clonotype was seen a few times. The rearrangement joins TRBV24-1 to TRBJ2-3; 8 nucleotides match TRBD2. The germline CDR1 and CDR2 sequences are KGHDR and SFDVKD. With 4 bases clipped from V and 1 base from J, the junction kept 3 bases outside the gene matches. This CDR3 has 15 amino acids. Here the CDR3 reads CATSDPSGRTDTQYF. As DNA, the CDR3 is TGTGCCACCAGTGACCCTAGCGGGCGCACAGATACGCAGTATTTT.

The genes are TRBV7-9 and TRBJ1-5; the D gene is possibly TRBD1 (5 bases). Trimming shortened V by 1 base and J by 1 base, and 11 bases separated the two germline ends. Germline lookup yields CDR1 SEHNR and CDR2 FQNEAQ (reference sequence). This CDR3 spans 16 amino acids. The CDR3 sequence is CASSLGDSISNQPQHF. In DNA, the CDR3 is TGTGCCAGCAGCTTAGGGGACTCAATAAGCAATCAGCCCCAGCATTTT.

The chain links TRBV7-2 to TRBJ2-5; 13 bases line up with TRBD2. The germline V gene has CDR1 SGHTA and CDR2 FQGNSA. Trimming removed 5 bases from V and 9 bases from J; junction bases left unmatched: 9. This CDR3 region has 15 residues. The CDR3 region has the DNA TGTGCCAGCAGCCCGACTAGCGGGGGGCCCCACGCCCAGTACTTC. Protein: CASSPTSGGPHAQYF.

The chain joins TRBV6-1 to TRBJ2-7; D gene uncertain. V lost 10 bases to trimming and J lost 3 bases, with 10 bases between them. Germline CDR1 and CDR2: MNHNS and SASEGT. This CDR3 contains 11 residues. CDR3 in amino acids: CATSRNYEQYF. The DNA of the CDR3 is TGTGCCACGAGCCGGAACTACGAGCAGTACTTC.

This chain uses TRBV27 with TRBJ2-5; TRBD1 matches 7 bases. The V and J ends lost 6 bases and 1 base, in that order; junction bases with no gene match: 11. This CDR3 has 16 residues. Per the germline V gene, CDR1 is MNHEY and CDR2 is SMNVEV (reference sequence). DNA of the CDR3: TGTGCCAGCAGGCATTTCGGACAGGCTACCCAAGAGACCCAGTACTTC. It codes for CASRHFGQATQETQYF.

The J gene is TRBJ2-1, the V gene TRBV4-3; D is undetermined. This CDR3 contains 15 residues. Trimming took off 4 bases at V and 8 bases at J, with 18 bases between the two ends. The germline V gene encodes CDR1 LGHNA and CDR2 YSLEER. The CDR3 nucleotides read TGCGCCAGCAGCCCCCCCCTAGGCAGACGGGATGAGCAGTTCTTC. It yields the protein CASSPPLGRRDEQFF.

This clonotype was observed a handful of times. The chain combines TRBV12-3 or TRBV12-4 with TRBJ2-1; D is perhaps TRBD1 (6 bases). V gave up 9 bases and J gave up 7 bases, with 19 bases separating them. The CDR3 contains 14 residues. CDR3 DNA sequence: TGTGCCAGTATCCAGGGGAATGGGTGGAATGAGCAGTTCTTC. This gives the protein CASIQGNGWNEQFF.

This rearrangement joins TRBV13 to TRBJ2-1; tentative D call: TRBD2 (6 bases). The CDR3 is 14 residues long. CDR1 and CDR2 from the germline V gene are PRHDT and FYEKMQ (reference sequence). V lost 5 bases to trimming and J lost 7 bases, with 15 bases between them. For the CDR3, the DNA is TGTGCCAGCAGCGAGACTAGTCCGGGTAATGAGCAGTTCTTC. Amino acids: CASSETSPGNEQFF. Based on the CDR3 plus reference TRBV13 and TRBJ2-1, the full variable domain is AAGVIQSPRHLIKEKRETATLKCYPIPRHDTVYWYQQGPGQDPQFLISFYEKMQSDKGSIPDRFSAQQFSDYHSELNMSSLELGDSALYFCASSETSPGNEQFFGPGTRLTVL.

The DNA of the CDR3 is TGCAGCGGGAGGACAGACAACTATGGCTACACCTTC. This encodes CSGRTDNYGYTF. The V gene is TRBV29-1, the J gene TRBJ1-2; TRBD1 might be the D (6 bases). V was shortened by 7 bases and J by 2 bases, with 11 bases between the two germline ends. The CDR3 runs to 12 residues. Germline CDR1 is SQVTM and CDR2 is ANQGSEA.

The chain joins TRBV27 to TRBJ1-6, with D maybe TRBD1 (5 bases). CDR1 and CDR2 from the germline V gene are MNHEY and SMNVEV (reference sequence). The CDR3 sequence is 14 residues long. V lost 5 bases to trimming and J lost 9 bases, with 14 bases between them. CDR3 loop: CASSLYRQGSPLHF. The CDR3 nucleotides read TGTGCCAGCAGTCTATACCGCCAGGGTTCACCCCTCCACTTT.

This clonotype was found a few times. An end of the junction differs from the germline gene, which may be a read error. The chain couples TRBV15 to TRBJ2-5; D uncertain. CDR1 LNHNV and CDR2 YYDKDF come from the germline V gene (reference sequence). The CDR3 sequence is 12 residues long. The chain's CDR3 is CATSRPGETQYF. The CDR3 nucleotides are TGCGCCACAAGTAGGCCCGGAGAGACCCAGTACTTC.